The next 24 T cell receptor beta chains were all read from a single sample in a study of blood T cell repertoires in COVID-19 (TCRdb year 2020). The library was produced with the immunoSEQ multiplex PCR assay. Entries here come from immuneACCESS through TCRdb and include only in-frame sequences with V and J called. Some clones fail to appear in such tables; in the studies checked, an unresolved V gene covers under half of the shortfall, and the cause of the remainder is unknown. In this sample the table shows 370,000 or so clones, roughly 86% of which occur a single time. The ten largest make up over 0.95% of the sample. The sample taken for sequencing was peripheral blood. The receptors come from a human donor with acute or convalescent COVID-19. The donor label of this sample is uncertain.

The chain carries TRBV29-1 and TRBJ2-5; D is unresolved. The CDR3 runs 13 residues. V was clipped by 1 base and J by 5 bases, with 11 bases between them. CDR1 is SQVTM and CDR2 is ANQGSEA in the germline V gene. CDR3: CSVEGPLRETQYF. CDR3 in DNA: TGCAGCGTTGAAGGCCCCCTTCGGGAGACCCAGTACTTC.

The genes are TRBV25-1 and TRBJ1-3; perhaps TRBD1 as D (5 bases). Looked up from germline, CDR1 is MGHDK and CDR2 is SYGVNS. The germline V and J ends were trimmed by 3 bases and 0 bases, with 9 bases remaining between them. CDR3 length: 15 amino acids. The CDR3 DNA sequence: TGTGCCAGCAGTGACCCAGGGTTCTCTGGAAACACCATATATTTT. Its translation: CASSDPGFSGNTIYF.

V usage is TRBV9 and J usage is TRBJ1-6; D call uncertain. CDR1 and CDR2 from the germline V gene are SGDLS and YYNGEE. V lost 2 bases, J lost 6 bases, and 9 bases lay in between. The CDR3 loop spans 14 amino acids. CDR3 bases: TGTGCCAGCAGCGTTGGGCAGATTAATTCACCCCTCCACTTT. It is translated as CASSVGQINSPLHF.

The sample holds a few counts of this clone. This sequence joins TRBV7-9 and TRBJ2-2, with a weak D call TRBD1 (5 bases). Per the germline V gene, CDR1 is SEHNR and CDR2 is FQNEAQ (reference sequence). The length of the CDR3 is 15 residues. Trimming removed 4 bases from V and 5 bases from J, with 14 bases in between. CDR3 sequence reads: CASSSQGARTGELFF. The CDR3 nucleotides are TGTGCCAGCAGCTCGCAGGGCGCGAGGACCGGGGAGCTGTTTTTT.

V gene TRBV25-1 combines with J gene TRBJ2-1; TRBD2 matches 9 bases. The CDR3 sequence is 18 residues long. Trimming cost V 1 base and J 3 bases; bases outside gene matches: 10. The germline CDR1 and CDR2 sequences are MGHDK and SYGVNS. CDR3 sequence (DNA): TGTGCCAGCAGTGAATCGGCGGGGGGGAGCCCTCTCTACAATGAGCAGTTCTTC. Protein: CASSESAGGSPLYNEQFF.

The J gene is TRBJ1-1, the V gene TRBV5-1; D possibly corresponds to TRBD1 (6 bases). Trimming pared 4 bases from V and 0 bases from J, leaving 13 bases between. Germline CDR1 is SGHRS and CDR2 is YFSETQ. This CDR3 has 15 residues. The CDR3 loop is CASSLPDRMNTEAFF. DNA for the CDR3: TGCGCCAGCAGCCTACCGGACAGAATGAACACTGAAGCTTTCTTT. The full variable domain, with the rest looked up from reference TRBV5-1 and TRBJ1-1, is KAGVTQTPRYLIKTRGQQVTLSCSPISGHRSVSWYQQTPGQGLQFLFEYFSETQRNKGNFPGRFSGRQFSNSRSEMNVSTLELGDSALYLCASSLPDRMNTEAFFGQGTRLTVV.

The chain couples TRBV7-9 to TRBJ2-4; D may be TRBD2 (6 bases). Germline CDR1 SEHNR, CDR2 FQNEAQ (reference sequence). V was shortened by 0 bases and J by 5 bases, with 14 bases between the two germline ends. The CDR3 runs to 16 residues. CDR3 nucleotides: TGTGCCAGCAGCTTAGCCCCCGGGGGTGCCCAAAACATTCAGTACTTC. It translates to CASSLAPGGAQNIQYF.

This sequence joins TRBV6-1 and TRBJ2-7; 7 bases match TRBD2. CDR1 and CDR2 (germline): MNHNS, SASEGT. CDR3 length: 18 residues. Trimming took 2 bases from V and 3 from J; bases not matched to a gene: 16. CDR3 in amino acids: CASSEYIRSGSGIYEQYF. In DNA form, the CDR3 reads TGTGCCAGCAGTGAATATATTAGGAGTGGAAGCGGGATCTACGAGCAGTACTTC.

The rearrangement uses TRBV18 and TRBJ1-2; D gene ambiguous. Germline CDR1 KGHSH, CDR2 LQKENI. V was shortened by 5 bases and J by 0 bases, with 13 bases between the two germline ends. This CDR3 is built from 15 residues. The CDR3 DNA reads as TGTGCCAGCTCAAACCCGGGAGAAGCTAACTATGGCTACACCTTC. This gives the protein CASSNPGEANYGYTF.

The DNA for the CDR3 is TGTGCCAGCAGTTTAGACGGGAACTATGGCTACACCTTC. This codes for CASSLDGNYGYTF. The genes are TRBV27 and TRBJ1-2, with unresolved D. Trimming pared 2 bases from V and 2 bases from J, leaving 6 bases between. Germline loops: CDR1 MNHEY, CDR2 SMNVEV (reference sequence). The CDR3 has 13 residues.

The CDR3 loop reads CASTVNLSYEQYF. The CDR3 bases are TGTGCCAGCACGGTTAATTTATCCTACGAGCAGTACTTC. This chain connects TRBV2 to TRBJ2-7; D is unresolved. CDR3 length: 13 residues. Trimming took off 7 bases at V and 1 base at J, with 11 bases between the two ends. Germline CDR1 is SNHLY and CDR2 is FYNNEI. The full variable domain, completed using reference TRBV2 and TRBJ2-7, is EPEVTQTPSHQVTQMGQEVILRCVPISNHLYFYWYRQILGQKVEFLVSFYNNEISEKSEIFDDQFSVERPDGSNFTLKIRSTKLEDSAMYFCASTVNLSYEQYFGPGTRLTVT.

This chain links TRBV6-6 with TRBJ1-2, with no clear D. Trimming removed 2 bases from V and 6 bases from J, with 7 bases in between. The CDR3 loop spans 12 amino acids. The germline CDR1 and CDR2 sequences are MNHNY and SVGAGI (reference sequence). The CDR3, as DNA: TGTGCCAGCAGTTACCCCGGAGATGGCTACACCTTC. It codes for CASSYPGDGYTF.

The CDR3 DNA reads as TGTGCCAGTAGTCAGGGACAGGGGCGAACTAACTATGGCTACACCTTC. It yields the protein CASSQGQGRTNYGYTF. The chain couples TRBV19 to TRBJ1-2, with TRBD1 identical over 10 bases. This CDR3 has 16 residues. Losses at the gene ends were 5 bases for V and 0 bases for J; bases not matched to a gene: 6. Germline CDR1 LNHDA, CDR2 SQIVND (reference sequence).

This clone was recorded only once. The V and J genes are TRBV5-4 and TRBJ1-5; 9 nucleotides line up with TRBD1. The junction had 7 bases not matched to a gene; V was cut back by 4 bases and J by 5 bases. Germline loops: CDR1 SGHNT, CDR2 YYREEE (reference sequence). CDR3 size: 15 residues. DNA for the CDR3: TGTGCCAGCAGCACCGGGACAGGGCAAGATCAGCCCCAGCATTTT. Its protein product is CASSTGTGQDQPQHF.

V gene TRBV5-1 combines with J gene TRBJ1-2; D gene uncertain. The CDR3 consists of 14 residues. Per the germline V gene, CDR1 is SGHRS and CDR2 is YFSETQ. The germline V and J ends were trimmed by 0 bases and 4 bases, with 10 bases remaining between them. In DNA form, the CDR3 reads TGCGCCAGCAGCTTGGGAACAGAAAGCTATGGCTACACCTTC. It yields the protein CASSLGTESYGYTF.

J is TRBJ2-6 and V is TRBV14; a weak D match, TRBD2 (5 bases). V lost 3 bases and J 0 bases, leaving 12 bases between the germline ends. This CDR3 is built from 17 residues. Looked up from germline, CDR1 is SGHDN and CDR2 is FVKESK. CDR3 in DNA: TGTGCCAGCAGCCACGGACGGAGGAACTCTGGGGCCAACGTCCTGACTTTC. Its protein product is CASSHGRRNSGANVLTF.

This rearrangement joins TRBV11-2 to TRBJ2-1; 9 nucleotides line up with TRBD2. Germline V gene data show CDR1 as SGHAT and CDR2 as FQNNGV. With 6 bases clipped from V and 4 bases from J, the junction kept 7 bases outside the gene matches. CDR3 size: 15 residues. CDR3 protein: CASRRGGASYNEQFF. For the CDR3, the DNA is TGTGCCAGCAGACGCGGGGGGGCCTCGTACAATGAGCAGTTCTTC.

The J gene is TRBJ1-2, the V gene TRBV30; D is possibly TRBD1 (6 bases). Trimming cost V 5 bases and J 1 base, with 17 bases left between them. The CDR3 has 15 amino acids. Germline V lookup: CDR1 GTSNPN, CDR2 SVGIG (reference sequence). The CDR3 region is CAWSRTVIHNYGYTF. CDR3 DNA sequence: TGTGCCTGGTCTCGGACAGTAATCCATAACTATGGCTACACCTTC.

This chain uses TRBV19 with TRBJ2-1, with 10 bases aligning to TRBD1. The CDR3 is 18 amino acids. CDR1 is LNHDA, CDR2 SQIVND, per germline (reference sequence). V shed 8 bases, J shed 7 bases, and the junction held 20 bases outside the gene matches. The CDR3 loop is CASQWRHSRDRGGNEQFF. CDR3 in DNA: TGTGCCAGTCAGTGGCGCCACTCTCGGGACAGGGGCGGGAATGAGCAGTTCTTC. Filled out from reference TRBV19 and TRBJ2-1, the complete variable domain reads DGGITQSPKYLFRKEGQNVTLSCEQNLNHDAMYWYRQDPGQGLRLIYYSQIVNDFQKGDIAEGYSVSREKKESFPLTVTSAQKNPTAFYLCASQWRHSRDRGGNEQFFGPGTRLTVL.

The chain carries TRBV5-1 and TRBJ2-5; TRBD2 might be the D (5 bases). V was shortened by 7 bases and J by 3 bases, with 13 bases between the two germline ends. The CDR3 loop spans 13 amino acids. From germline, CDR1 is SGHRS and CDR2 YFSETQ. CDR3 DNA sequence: TGCGCCAGCGCCCGGGATCCTAAAGAGACCCAGTACTTC. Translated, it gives CASARDPKETQYF.

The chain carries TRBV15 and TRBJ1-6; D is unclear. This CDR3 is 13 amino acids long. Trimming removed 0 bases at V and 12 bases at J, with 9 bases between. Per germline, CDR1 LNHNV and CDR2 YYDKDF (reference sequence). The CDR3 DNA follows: TGTGCCACCAGCAGAGATCGAGCTCTACCCCTCCACTTT. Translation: CATSRDRALPLHF.

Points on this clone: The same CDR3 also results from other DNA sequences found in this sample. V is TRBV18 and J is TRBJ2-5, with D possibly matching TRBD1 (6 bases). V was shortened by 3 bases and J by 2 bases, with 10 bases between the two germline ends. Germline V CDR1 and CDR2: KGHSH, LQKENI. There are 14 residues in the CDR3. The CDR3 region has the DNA TGTGCCAGCTCACCGCAGACAGGACAAGAGACCCAGTACTTC. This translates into CASSPQTGQETQYF.

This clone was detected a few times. The chain's CDR3 is CASSPLGQGEAFF. The CDR3 DNA follows: TGTGCCAGCAGCCCCTTGGGGCAGGGGGAAGCTTTCTTT. The gene calls are TRBV7-9 and TRBJ1-1; tentative D call: TRBD1 (6 bases). Trimming stripped 5 bases from V and 8 bases from J, with 15 bases between. This CDR3 is built from 13 residues. Per the germline V gene, CDR1 is SEHNR and CDR2 is FQNEAQ (reference sequence).

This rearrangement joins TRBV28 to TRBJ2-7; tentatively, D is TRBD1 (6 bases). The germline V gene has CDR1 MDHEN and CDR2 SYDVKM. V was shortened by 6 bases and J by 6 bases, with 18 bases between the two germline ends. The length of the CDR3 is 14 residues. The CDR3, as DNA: TGTGCCAGCAGCGGACAGTCTTCCCTTTTCGAGCAGTACTTC. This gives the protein CASSGQSSLFEQYF.